Each of the 10 T cell receptor beta chains below was sequenced from the same sample in a study of shared clonotypes between healthy human individuals. Measured with immunoSEQ multiplex PCR; TCRdb has only the in-frame clones, and not every one. In the table there are around 690,000 clones, less than 95% of which are singletons. Sequenced material: memory CD8+ T cells from PBMCs. Subset noted: CD45RO+ cells pooled with CCR7-negative TemRA cells. These receptors all stem from a man between 18 and 29 years old in good health. Some clones in this sample may be carry-over from other donors' samples.

This clone was counted a single time. The chain couples TRBV5-6 to TRBJ1-2; D gene unclear. The V end lost 2 bases, the J end lost 4 bases, and 15 bases lay between the germline ends. In germline, CDR1 is SGHDT, CDR2 YYEEEE. The CDR3 consists of 15 residues. CDR3 protein: CASSFLKAPVYGYTF. CDR3 sequence (DNA): TGTGCCAGCAGCTTTTTGAAGGCTCCGGTCTATGGCTACACCTTC.

The chain carries TRBV27 and TRBJ2-5, with TRBD2 identical over 8 bases. Germline CDR1 MNHEY, CDR2 SMNVEV (reference sequence). V dropped 2 bases and J dropped 5; count of bases not matched to a gene: 13. This CDR3 has 17 amino acids. CDR3 in amino acids: CASSLPPERERRETQYF. CDR3 bases: TGTGCCAGCAGTTTACCCCCGGAGCGGGAGAGGCGGGAGACCCAGTACTTC.

On this clone itself: The CDR3 carries no conserved terminal phenylalanine or tryptophan, so it likely arises from a read error. The limits of the CDR3 on the DNA are not certain, so only TCRdb's listed CDR3 is given. The chain couples TRBV29-1 to TRBJ1-1. Germline lookup yields CDR1 SQVTM and CDR2 ANQGSEA. The length of the CDR3 is 12 amino acids, counting both ends. CDR3 region: CSAGPDRGAALV.

This chain links TRBV27 with TRBJ1-2; D remains unclear. The CDR3 has 13 residues. Germline assignment: CDR1 MNHEY and CDR2 SMNVEV (reference sequence). Trimming stripped 2 bases from V and 4 bases from J, with 8 bases between. CDR3 DNA: TGTGCCAGCAGTTTAATCGGGAGCTATGGCTACACCTTC. Translating gives CASSLIGSYGYTF.

The chain has TRBV9 and TRBJ2-1, with TRBD2 matching over 8 bases. The germline V gene has CDR1 SGDLS and CDR2 YYNGEE. The CDR3 runs 15 residues. V trimming: 3 bases; J trimming: 5 bases; junction bases outside the gene matches: 7. The CDR3 region has the DNA TGTGCCAGCAGCGGCCTGGCTAGCGGGCACAATGAGCAGTTCTTC. This gives the protein CASSGLASGHNEQFF.

J is TRBJ2-7 and V is TRBV11-2, with a weak D call TRBD2 (5 bases). The V and J ends lost 5 bases and 2 bases respectively, with 10 bases between them. The length of the CDR3 is 13 residues. CDR1 and CDR2 (germline): SGHAT, FQNNGV. The DNA for the CDR3 is TGTGCCAGCAGCCCCGGGATTGCCTACGAGCAGTACTTC. This encodes CASSPGIAYEQYF. Looking up the rest from reference TRBV11-2 and TRBJ2-7 gives the full variable domain: EAGVAQSPRYKIIEKRQSVAFWCNPISGHATLYWYQQILGQGPKLLIQFQNNGVVDDSQLPKDRFSAERLKGVDSTLKIQPAKLEDSAVYLCASSPGIAYEQYFGPGTRLTVT.

This clone was observed many times. V usage is TRBV5-4 and J usage is TRBJ2-7, with D possibly TRBD2 on 5 matching bases. With 4 bases removed from V and 6 bases from J, the gap between germline ends came to 14 bases. This CDR3 is 13 amino acids long. Germline V gene lookup returns CDR1 SGHNT and CDR2 YYREEE (reference sequence). CDR3 in amino acids: CASSREPGSEQYF. CDR3 nucleotides: TGTGCCAGCAGCAGGGAGCCAGGATCCGAGCAGTACTTC.

This chain uses TRBV11-1 with TRBJ1-1; D remains ambiguous. V was trimmed by 1 base and J by 11 bases, leaving 8 bases between them. CDR1 is SGHAT, CDR2 FQDESV, per germline (reference sequence). The CDR3 loop spans 11 amino acids. The CDR3 DNA reads TGTGCCAGCAGCTTAGGATCGGGGGCTTTCTTT. This encodes CASSLGSGAFF.

This chain connects TRBV28 to TRBJ1-2, with TRBD1 matching 8 bases. The V gene end was trimmed by 5 bases and the J gene end by 7 bases; junction bases not matched to a gene: 9. This CDR3 has 14 amino acids. Germline V gene lookup returns CDR1 MDHEN and CDR2 SYDVKM. The CDR3 sequence: CASSQTGDLGGYTF. DNA of the CDR3: TGTGCCAGCAGTCAGACAGGGGATTTGGGTGGCTACACCTTC.

This sequence joins TRBV7-9 and TRBJ2-4; D possibly corresponds to TRBD1 (5 bases). The CDR3 is 13 residues long. Per the germline V gene, CDR1 is SEHNR and CDR2 is FQNEAQ (reference sequence). Trimming pared 8 bases from V and 0 bases from J, leaving 8 bases between. CDR3 sequence (DNA): TGTGCCAGCCGACAGTTAGCCAAAAACATTCAGTACTTC. As protein: CASRQLAKNIQYF.